The clone carrying this T cell receptor (beta chain) was observed a few times. From the RT-PCR reads, TCRdb called clonotypes with MiXCR, one entry per CDR3 protein. This sample has almost 700,000 distinct CDR3 sequences, with 11% to 15% found just once. The CDR3 contains 12 residues. CDR1 SGHAT and CDR2 FQNNGV come from the germline V gene. V lost 5 bases and J 7 bases, leaving 11 bases between the germline ends. This receptor was identified in a female donor in good health, serving as a healthy control. The V call is TRBV11-2, the J call TRBJ1-1; the D is unclear. Sequencing was done on a sample of memory CD4+ T cells from blood. The CDR3 coding sequence is TGTGCCAGCAGCCGCGGGTCTTATGAAGCTTTCTTT. This sequence encodes CASSRGSYEAFF.